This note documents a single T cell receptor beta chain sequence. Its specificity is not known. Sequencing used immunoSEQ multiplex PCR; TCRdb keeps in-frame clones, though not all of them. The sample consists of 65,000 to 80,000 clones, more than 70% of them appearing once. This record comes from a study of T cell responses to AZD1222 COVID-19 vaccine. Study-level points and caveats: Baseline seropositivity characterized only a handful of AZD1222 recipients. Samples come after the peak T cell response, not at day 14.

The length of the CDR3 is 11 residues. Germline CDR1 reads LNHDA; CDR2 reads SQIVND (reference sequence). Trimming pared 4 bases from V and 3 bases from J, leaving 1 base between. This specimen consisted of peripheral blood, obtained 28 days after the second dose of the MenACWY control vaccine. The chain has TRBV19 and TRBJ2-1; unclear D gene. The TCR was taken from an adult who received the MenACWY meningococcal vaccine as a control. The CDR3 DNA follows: TGTGCCAGTAGTAGCTACAATGAGCAGTTCTTC. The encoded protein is CASSSYNEQFF.